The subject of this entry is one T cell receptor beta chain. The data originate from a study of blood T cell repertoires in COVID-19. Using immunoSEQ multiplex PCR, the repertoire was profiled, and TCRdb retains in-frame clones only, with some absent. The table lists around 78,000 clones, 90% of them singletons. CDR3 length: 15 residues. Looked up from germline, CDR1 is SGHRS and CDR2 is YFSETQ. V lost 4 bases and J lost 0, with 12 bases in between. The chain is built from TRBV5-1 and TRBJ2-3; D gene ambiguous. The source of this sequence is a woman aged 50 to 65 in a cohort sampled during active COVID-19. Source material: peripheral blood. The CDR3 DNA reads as TGCGCCAGCAGCGTCCCGGTCGGTAGCACAGATACGCAGTATTTT. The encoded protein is CASSVPVGSTDTQYF.